The 23 T cell receptor beta chains presented below share a single source sample, sequenced in a study of early T cells in non-severe SARS-CoV-2 infection. TCRdb used MiXCR to reprocess the 5' RACE reads, holding one entry per CDR3 protein. This table has roughly 50,000 distinct CDR3 sequences, almost 9.5% appearing once. Sequencing used whole blood. The source is an adult who was a healthcare worker with PCR-confirmed SARS-CoV-2 infection or an uninfected control (not recorded which).

This clonotype has only a few counts. The chain combines TRBV4-1 with TRBJ1-6; 8 bases map to TRBD1. This CDR3 is 19 amino acids long. Losses at the gene ends were 0 bases for V and 0 bases for J; bases not matched to a gene: 7. Germline V gene sequence: CDR1 MGHRA, CDR2 YSYEKL. CDR3 in amino acids: CASSQDGQGDDSYNSPLHF. Written as DNA, the CDR3 is TGCGCCAGCAGCCAAGATGGACAGGGCGATGACTCCTATAATTCACCCCTCCACTTT.

The rearrangement joins TRBV19 to TRBJ1-4; D gene ambiguous. Deletions cut 7 bases from V and 2 bases from J, with 8 bases between. The CDR3 has 13 amino acids. CDR1 LNHDA and CDR2 SQIVND come from the germline V gene (reference sequence). The CDR3 DNA reads TGTGCCAGTAAGGCGTCTACTAATGAAAAACTGTTTTTT. Amino acids: CASKASTNEKLFF.

This clonotype appeared many times. V gene TRBV4-2 combines with J gene TRBJ2-1; possible D gene TRBD1, 5 bases. This CDR3 region has 16 residues. The ends were cut back, 0 bases at V and 1 base at J, with 10 bases in the middle. Germline CDR1 is LGHNA and CDR2 is YNFKEQ. This chain's CDR3 is CASSQEGAPSYNEQFF. The CDR3 DNA reads TGTGCCAGCAGCCAAGAAGGGGCACCATCCTACAATGAGCAGTTCTTC.

This clonotype was seen at least ten times. The chain is built from TRBV28 and TRBJ1-5; 8 bases align to TRBD1. The CDR3 length is 17 residues. V was pared by 7 bases and J by 9 bases, with 20 bases of the junction left unmatched. Germline assignment: CDR1 MDHEN and CDR2 SYDVKM. The CDR3 DNA reads TGTGCCAGCAAGCAGTTTGGGGGGACAGGCAACTTTCGGCCCCAGCATTTT. It specifies CASKQFGGTGNFRPQHF.

The sample holds many counts of this clonotype. The CDR3 DNA sequence: TGTGCCAGCAGTGCTGGGACAGGGAAATTCACAGATACGCAGTATTTT. It is translated as CASSAGTGKFTDTQYF. The V and J genes are TRBV25-1 and TRBJ2-3; TRBD1 aligns across 9 bases. Trimming took 4 bases from V and 2 from J; bases not matched to a gene: 7. CDR3 length: 16 residues. Germline CDR1 is MGHDK and CDR2 is SYGVNS.

The chain joins TRBV5-1 to TRBJ2-1, with 7 bases that match TRBD2. V shed 2 bases and J 8 bases; nucleotides not matched to a gene: 1. This CDR3 region has 12 residues. Germline CDR1 and CDR2: SGHRS and YFSETQ. The CDR3 spells CASSFAGDEQFF. For the CDR3, the DNA is TGCGCCAGCAGCTTTGCGGGAGATGAGCAGTTCTTC.

This clonotype was counted many times. The chain employs TRBV28 and TRBJ2-7, with 10 bases lining up with TRBD2. V shed 6 bases, J shed 5 bases, and the junction held 10 bases outside the gene matches. This CDR3 is 15 amino acids long. Germline CDR1 MDHEN, CDR2 SYDVKM. Here the CDR3 reads CASRTQAGGPHEQYF. The CDR3 bases are TGTGCCAGCAGGACTCAAGCGGGAGGGCCCCACGAGCAGTACTTC.

This clonotype is classed as medium-sized. The genes are TRBV4-1 and TRBJ1-1; maybe TRBD1 (5 bases). Trimming cost V 4 bases and J 6 bases, with 15 bases left between them. Germline loops: CDR1 MGHRA, CDR2 YSYEKL. The CDR3 is 14 residues long. As DNA, the CDR3 is TGCGCCAGCAGCCCTACGGGACTTGACGCTGAAGCTTTCTTT. It is translated as CASSPTGLDAEAFF.

A few counts support this clonotype. The rearrangement uses TRBV20-1 and TRBJ1-4; a weak D match, TRBD1 (5 bases). The germline gives CDR1 DFQATT, CDR2 SNEGSKA (reference sequence). Between the trimmed V and J ends, which lost 4 bases and 8 bases, there was a span of 14 bases. This CDR3 is 13 amino acids long. The DNA for the CDR3 is TGCAGTGCTACGGCCGGGACCCCGGAAAAACTGTTTTTT. Translating gives CSATAGTPEKLFF.

On this clonotype: A read error may produce the germline difference seen at one junction end. The genes are TRBV6-5 and TRBJ1-3; D is undetermined. Germline-derived CDR1 and CDR2 are MNHEY and SVGAGI. CDR3 length: 15 amino acids. CDR3 DNA: TGTGCCAGCAGTCGGACGCCCAACTCTGAAAACACCATATATTTT. Encoded protein: CASSRTPNSENTIYF.

This clonotype has a handful of counts. The CDR3: CASSLVLGHIYEQYF. DNA for the CDR3: TGTGCCAGCAGCTTGGTACTTGGACACATATACGAGCAGTACTTC. V gene TRBV11-2 combines with J gene TRBJ2-7; possible D gene TRBD1, 5 bases. V lost 3 bases to trimming and J lost 4 bases, with 16 bases between them. Germline values: CDR1 SGHAT, CDR2 FQNNGV. There are 15 residues in the CDR3.

This clonotype was seen a handful of times. V and J are TRBV27 and TRBJ2-1, with 9 bases that match TRBD2. CDR3 length: 16 residues. Trimming removed 4 bases from V and 6 bases from J; junction bases left unmatched: 10. From germline, CDR1 is MNHEY and CDR2 SMNVEV (reference sequence). DNA for the CDR3: TGTGCCAGCAGTTCTCTAGGCGGGAGGGCTTTCAATGAGCAGTTCTTC. This sequence encodes CASSSLGGRAFNEQFF.

As regards this clonotype: This may be a read error, as it is one base from a much larger clone. V gene TRBV29-1 combines with J gene TRBJ2-1; D is possibly TRBD2 (6 bases). CDR1 is SQVTM, CDR2 ANQGSEA, per germline. V shed 0 bases and J shed 8 bases, with 20 bases lying between them. The CDR3 consists of 16 residues. The CDR3 DNA reads TGCAGCGTTGAAGATGCTCTCGGGAGCGGAGCCGATGAGCAGTTCTTC. It codes for CSVEDALGSGADEQFF.

The chain joins TRBV4-2 to TRBJ2-6, with D perhaps given as TRBD1 or TRBD2 (5 bases each). The CDR3 length is 15 residues. Germline assignment: CDR1 LGHNA and CDR2 YNFKEQ. V dropped 3 bases and J dropped 0 bases, with 6 bases sitting between them. The CDR3 sequence: CASSQGTSGANVLTF. Written as DNA, the CDR3 is TGTGCCAGCAGCCAGGGGACCTCTGGGGCCAACGTCCTGACTTTC.

At least ten counts were recorded for this clonotype. The rearrangement links TRBV10-3 to TRBJ2-7, with 13 bases fitting TRBD2. CDR3 length equals 14 residues. The J segment lost 5 bases and the V segment lost 8 bases, leaving 6 bases of the junction unmatched. CDR1 and CDR2 (germline): ENHRY, SYGVKD. CDR3 DNA: TGTGCCATCGCCGGACTAGCGGGAGCCCACGAGCAGTACTTC. Its translation: CAIAGLAGAHEQYF.

This clonotype has a count of ten or more. The chain recombines TRBV30 with TRBJ2-1; D remains ambiguous. Germline V CDR1 and CDR2: GTSNPN, SVGIG (reference sequence). V dropped 3 bases and J dropped 4 bases, with 4 bases sitting between them. There are 11 residues in the CDR3. Here the CDR3 reads CAWRVYNEQFF. The CDR3 DNA reads TGTGCCTGGAGAGTATACAATGAGCAGTTCTTC.

In this sample, this clonotype turned up many times. V usage is TRBV6-5 and J usage is TRBJ1-6, with D perhaps TRBD1 (6 bases). CDR1 is MNHEY and CDR2 is SVGAGI in the germline V gene. This CDR3 is built from 15 residues. V gave up 4 bases and J gave up 3 bases, with 10 bases separating them. CDR3 bases: TGTGCCAGCAGTTTCCGACAGGACTATAATTCACCCCTCCACTTT. This translates into CASSFRQDYNSPLHF.

This clonotype has ten or more counts. The chain couples TRBV11-3 to TRBJ2-5, with 7 bases lining up with TRBD1. After removal of 4 bases from V and 1 base from J, the junction contained 3 bases not matched to a gene. Germline CDR1 is SGHNT and CDR2 is YENEEA. This CDR3 has 14 amino acids. CDR3 residues: CASSSRQGQETQYF. The CDR3 DNA follows: TGTGCCAGCAGCTCACGACAGGGCCAAGAGACCCAGTACTTC.

The genes are TRBV6-1 and TRBJ1-6, with 8 bases fitting TRBD1. V lost 6 bases to trimming and J lost 5 bases; unmatched junction nucleotides: 3. CDR3 size: 14 residues. Germline CDR1 MNHNS, CDR2 SASEGT. The CDR3 DNA sequence: TGTGCCAGCAGCGCGACAGGGGATAATTCACCCCTCCACTTT. As protein: CASSATGDNSPLHF.

V and J are TRBV28 and TRBJ1-6; maybe TRBD1 (5 bases). V lost 2 bases, J lost 11 bases, and 13 bases lay in between. Germline values: CDR1 MDHEN, CDR2 SYDVKM. CDR3 length equals 14 residues. The chain's CDR3 is CASSLRGPPPPLHF. The CDR3 region has the DNA TGTGCCAGCAGTTTAAGGGGTCCCCCCCCACCCCTCCACTTT. Variable domain in full (rest from reference TRBV28 and TRBJ1-6): DVKVTQSSRYLVKRTGEKVFLECVQDMDHENMFWYRQDPGLGLRLIYFSYDVKMKEKGDIPEGYSVSREKKERFSLILESASTNQTSMYLCASSLRGPPPPLHFGNGTRLTVT.

This clonotype was found many times. V and J are TRBV30 and TRBJ1-2, with D perhaps TRBD1 (5 bases). CDR1 and CDR2 from the germline V gene are GTSNPN and SVGIG (reference sequence). V was trimmed by 0 bases and J by 2 bases, leaving 10 bases between them. The CDR3 is made up of 14 amino acids. This CDR3 reads CAWSVGAGNYGYTF. The CDR3 nucleotides read TGTGCCTGGAGTGTAGGGGCAGGGAACTATGGCTACACCTTC.

In this sample, this clonotype turned up many times. The gene calls are TRBV6-6 and TRBJ2-7; 9 bases agree with TRBD1. CDR1 and CDR2 (germline): MNHNY, SVGAGI (reference sequence). The CDR3 sequence is 14 residues long. V gave up 1 base and J gave up 7 bases; unmatched junction bases: 5. Here the CDR3 DNA reads TGTGCCAGCAGTTACTTCGGACAGGGGTGGGAGCAGTACTTC. It specifies CASSYFGQGWEQYF.

Ten or more counts support this clonotype. This chain connects TRBV18 to TRBJ1-1; no firm D call. The length of the CDR3 is 14 residues. Germline CDR1 KGHSH, CDR2 LQKENI. V was shortened by 2 bases and J by 0 bases, with 7 bases between the two germline ends. CDR3 nucleotide sequence: TGTGCCAGCTCACCAGTCGCTATGAACACTGAAGCTTTCTTT. Encoded protein: CASSPVAMNTEAFF.